The clone carrying this T cell receptor beta chain was counted between two and nine times. Its antigen is currently unknown. These data are taken from a study of blood T cells in healthy people across ages. Points from the study as a whole: Changes seen in expanded clonotypes were possibly confounded by donor CMV status left unknown.

A second roughly 6 to 12 cycle PCR used barcoded and J-beta primers. TCRdb re-called the 5' RACE reads with MiXCR, one entry per CDR3 protein. Seen here are under 800,000 distinct CDR3 sequences, more than 40% observed once, and the top ten hold 20% to 25%. Each of the donors had about 9.9 milliliters of peripheral blood drawn into EDTA-treated Vacutainer tubes. Unmatched junction bases numbered 5, after V lost 3 bases and J lost 8 bases. The CDR3 loop spans 15 amino acids. The clonotype originates from a woman aged 60-70 years in good health. V and J are TRBV12-3 or TRBV12-4 and TRBJ2-1; 12 nucleotides line up with TRBD2. Source material: blood. The CDR3 loop is CASSFRTSGEDEQFF. In nucleotides, the CDR3 is TGTGCCAGCAGTTTCAGGACTAGCGGGGAGGATGAGCAGTTCTTC.